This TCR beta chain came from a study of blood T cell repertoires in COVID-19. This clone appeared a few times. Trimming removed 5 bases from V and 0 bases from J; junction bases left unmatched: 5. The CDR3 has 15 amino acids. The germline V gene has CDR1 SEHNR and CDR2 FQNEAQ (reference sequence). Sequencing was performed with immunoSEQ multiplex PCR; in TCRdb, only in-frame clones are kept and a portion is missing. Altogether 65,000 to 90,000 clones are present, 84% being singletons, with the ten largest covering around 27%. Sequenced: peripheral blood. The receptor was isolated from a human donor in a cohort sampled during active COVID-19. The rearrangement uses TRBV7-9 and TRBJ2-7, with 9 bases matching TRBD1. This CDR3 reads CASSPGTGSSYEQYF. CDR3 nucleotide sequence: TGTGCCAGCAGCCCCGGGACAGGGAGCTCCTACGAGCAGTACTTC. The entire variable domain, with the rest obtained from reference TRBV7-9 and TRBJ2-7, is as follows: DTGVSQNPRHKITKRGQNVTFRCDPISEHNRLYWYRQTLGQGPEFLTYFQNEAQLEKSRLLSDRFSAERPKGSFSTLEIQRTEQGDSAMYLCASSPGTGSSYEQYFGPGTRLTVT.